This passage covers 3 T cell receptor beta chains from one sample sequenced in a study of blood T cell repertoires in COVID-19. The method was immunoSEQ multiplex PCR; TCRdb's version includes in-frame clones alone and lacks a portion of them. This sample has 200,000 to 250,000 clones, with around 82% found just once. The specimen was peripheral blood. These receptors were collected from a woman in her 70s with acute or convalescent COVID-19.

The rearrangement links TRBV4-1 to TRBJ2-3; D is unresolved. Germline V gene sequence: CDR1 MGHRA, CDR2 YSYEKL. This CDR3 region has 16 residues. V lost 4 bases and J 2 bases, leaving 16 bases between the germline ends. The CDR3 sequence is CASSPSFWADTDTQYF. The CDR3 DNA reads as TGCGCCAGCAGCCCCAGCTTTTGGGCCGACACAGATACGCAGTATTTT.

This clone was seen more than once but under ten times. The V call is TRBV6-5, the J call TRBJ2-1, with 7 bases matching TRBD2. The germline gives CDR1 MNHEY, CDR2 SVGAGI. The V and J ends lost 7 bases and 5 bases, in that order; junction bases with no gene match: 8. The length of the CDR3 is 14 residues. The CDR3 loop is CASTKGLLNNEQFF. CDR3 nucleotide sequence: TGTGCCAGCACCAAGGGACTATTAAACAATGAGCAGTTCTTC.

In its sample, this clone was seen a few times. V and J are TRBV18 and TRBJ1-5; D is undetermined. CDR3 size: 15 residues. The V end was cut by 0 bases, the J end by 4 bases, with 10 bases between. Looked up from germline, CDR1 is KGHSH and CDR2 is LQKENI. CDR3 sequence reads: CASSPPLGGNQPQHF. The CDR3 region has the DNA TGTGCCAGCTCACCACCGCTCGGTGGTAATCAGCCCCAGCATTTT.